Below are 17 T cell receptor beta chains sequenced from a single sample in a study of beta chain features in type 1 diabetes. Investigators reverse transcribed all isolated RNA, so they sequenced expressed TCRB transcripts. Sequencing was performed with immunoSEQ multiplex PCR; in TCRdb, only in-frame clones are kept and a portion is missing. This sample has 150,000 to 200,000 clones, with approximately 8.4% found just once. The sample consisted of central memory CD4+ T cells from blood. The receptors were sampled from a woman aged 18-29 years in good health.

This clone has only a few counts. The chain joins TRBV29-1 to TRBJ2-1; the match to TRBD1 covers 8 bases. CDR1 is SQVTM and CDR2 is ANQGSEA in the germline V gene. The V segment lost 4 bases and the J segment 2 bases; nucleotides outside the gene matches: 7. The CDR3 has 15 residues. The DNA for the CDR3 is TGCAGCGTTGCCCGCGGGACAGGCACCTACAATGAGCAGTTCTTC. It encodes CSVARGTGTYNEQFF.

This clone was observed a few times. The chain carries TRBV7-9 and TRBJ2-5; D is perhaps TRBD2 (6 bases). Germline V CDR1 and CDR2: SEHNR, FQNEAQ (reference sequence). The CDR3 spans 15 residues. V was clipped by 5 bases and J by 3 bases, with 16 bases between them. CDR3 in DNA: TGTGCCAGCAGCCCCAGGAGGGGCTGGGAAGAGACCCAGTACTTC. Translation gives CASSPRRGWEETQYF.

The rearrangement links TRBV7-9 to TRBJ1-1; TRBD1 might be the D (5 bases). The CDR3 extends over 14 amino acids. The germline V and J ends were trimmed by 0 bases and 7 bases, with 12 bases remaining between them. Germline V gene data show CDR1 as SEHNR and CDR2 as FQNEAQ (reference sequence). The CDR3 nucleotides read TGTGCCAGCAGCTTAGCAGGGACTGACATTGAAGCTTTCTTT. It codes for CASSLAGTDIEAFF.

This sequence joins TRBV4-2 and TRBJ2-2; tentative D call: TRBD1 (6 bases). Germline V lookup: CDR1 LGHNA, CDR2 YNFKEQ. The length of the CDR3 is 14 residues. Trimming shortened V by 9 bases and J by 5 bases, and 16 bases separated the two germline ends. The DNA for the CDR3 is TGTGCCAGTTGGAAGGGGGATGAGACCGGGGAGCTGTTTTTT. This translates into CASWKGDETGELFF.

This clone was seen only once. The rearrangement links TRBV7-9 to TRBJ1-4; D call uncertain. CDR1 SEHNR and CDR2 FQNEAQ come from the germline V gene (reference sequence). V lost 3 bases to trimming and J lost 8 bases, with 10 bases between them. The CDR3 spans 13 residues. CDR3 bases: TGTGCCAGCAGCTTTATGGCAACAGAAAAACTGTTTTTT. Translating gives CASSFMATEKLFF.

The sample holds a few counts of this clone. This sequence joins TRBV2 and TRBJ1-6, with D perhaps matching TRBD1 (6 bases). V shed 4 bases and J shed 6 bases, with 13 bases lying between them. Looked up from germline, CDR1 is SNHLY and CDR2 is FYNNEI. This CDR3 is 15 amino acids long. Here the CDR3 reads CASSGGRGSNSPLHF. CDR3 bases: TGTGCCAGCAGTGGGGGCAGGGGTAGTAATTCACCCCTCCACTTT.

This clone was observed a handful of times. J is TRBJ2-7 and V is TRBV2, with a possible D match to TRBD2 (6 bases). The CDR3 covers 14 residues. The ends were cut back, 4 bases at V and 0 bases at J, with 10 bases in the middle. CDR1 and CDR2 (germline): SNHLY, FYNNEI. CDR3 nucleotides: TGTGCCAGCAGTGGGGGACTCGGCTCCTACGAGCAGTACTTC. This gives the protein CASSGGLGSYEQYF.

This clone has more than one count but fewer than ten. The chain carries TRBV6-5 and TRBJ1-2; D gene ambiguous. The V gene's germline CDR1 is MNHEY and CDR2 SVGAGI. The CDR3 runs to 13 residues. Between the trimmed V and J ends, which lost 2 bases and 5 bases, there was a span of 9 bases. As DNA, the CDR3 is TGTGCCAGCAGTTACGGCCTGCTTTATGGCTACACCTTC. This sequence encodes CASSYGLLYGYTF.

J is TRBJ2-3 and V is TRBV9; TRBD2 matches 8 bases. There are 16 residues in the CDR3. The V gene end was trimmed by 0 bases and the J gene end by 9 bases; junction bases not matched to a gene: 12. Germline assignment: CDR1 SGDLS and CDR2 YYNGEE. Here the CDR3 reads CASSVGAAGDLETQYF. The CDR3 DNA reads TGTGCCAGCAGCGTAGGTGCAGCGGGGGATCTAGAGACGCAGTATTTT.

This clone was observed a few times. The rearrangement uses TRBV7-2 and TRBJ1-2, with D possibly TRBD1 on 6 matching bases. The CDR3 sequence is 15 residues long. Germline assignment: CDR1 SGHTA and CDR2 FQGNSA. Trimming removed 4 bases from V and 5 bases from J, with 17 bases in between. CDR3 sequence (DNA): TGTGCCAGCAGCTGGGATATGACAGGCCCTTATGGCTACACCTTC. It is translated as CASSWDMTGPYGYTF. Full variable domain (rest looked up from reference TRBV7-2 and TRBJ1-2): GAGVSQSPSNKVTEKGKDVELRCDPISGHTALYWYRQSLGQGLEFLIYFQGNSAPDKSGLPSDRFSAERTGGSVSTLTIQRTQQEDSAVYLCASSWDMTGPYGYTFGSGTRLTVV.

This clone was found a few times. The chain employs TRBV27 and TRBJ1-2; TRBD1 might be the D (6 bases). This CDR3 contains 12 residues. Germline CDR1 and CDR2: MNHEY and SMNVEV (reference sequence). V was pared by 6 bases and J by 7 bases, with 12 bases between. Here the CDR3 reads CASSETGSGYTF. The CDR3 DNA follows: TGTGCCAGCAGCGAGACAGGCAGTGGCTACACCTTC.

This clone was detected a few times. The chain combines TRBV10-3 with TRBJ2-3; no firm D call. The CDR3 is made up of 13 amino acids. The V end was cut by 0 bases, the J end by 6 bases, with 7 bases between. From germline, CDR1 is ENHRY and CDR2 SYGVKD. CDR3 coding DNA: TGTGCCATCAGTGAGTCGAGGTCGGATACGCAGTATTTT. Translating gives CAISESRSDTQYF.

This sequence joins TRBV7-2 and TRBJ1-2; TRBD1 is a possible D gene (5 bases). Trimming shortened V by 3 bases and J by 4 bases, and 15 bases separated the two germline ends. The CDR3 sequence is 15 residues long. Germline V gives CDR1 SGHTA, CDR2 FQGNSA. The CDR3 DNA is TGTGCCAGCAGCTTGGGATCAGGGCGAGTCTATGGCTACACCTTC. Its translation is CASSLGSGRVYGYTF.

The J gene is TRBJ1-1, the V gene TRBV11-3; D is undetermined. V dropped 6 bases and J dropped 0 bases, with 8 bases sitting between them. The V gene's germline CDR1 is SGHNT and CDR2 YENEEA. This CDR3 region has 13 residues. The CDR3, as DNA: TGTGCCAGCAGTCGAGGGATGAACACTGAAGCTTTCTTT. This translates into CASSRGMNTEAFF.

This clone occurred a few times. DNA of the CDR3: TGTGCCAGCAGCCCCAGGGAAATAGCCAAAAACATTCAGTACTTC. Translating gives CASSPREIAKNIQYF. The V and J genes are TRBV11-2 and TRBJ2-4; tentatively, D is TRBD1 (5 bases). This CDR3 has 15 amino acids. The V gene lost 5 bases and the J gene lost 0 bases, with 11 bases spanning the gap. Germline-derived CDR1 and CDR2 are SGHAT and FQNNGV.

The sample holds one count of this clone. One end of the junction does not line up with germline, which may come from a read error. The chain employs TRBV2 and TRBJ2-5; D is tentatively TRBD1 or TRBD2 (6 bases each). This CDR3 is built from 16 residues. The germline V gene has CDR1 SNHLY and CDR2 FYNNEI. The DNA of the CDR3 is TGTGCCAGCAGCGAAGGGGGGCTGGGCGTACAAGAGACCCAGTACTTC. It codes for CASSEGGLGVQETQYF.

The CDR3 region is CASSLVQGAEAFF. Here the CDR3 DNA reads TGTGCCAGCAGCTTAGTGCAGGGGGCTGAAGCTTTCTTT. V and J are TRBV7-2 and TRBJ1-1; 7 nucleotides align to TRBD1. CDR1 SGHTA and CDR2 FQGNSA come from the germline V gene. J lost 6 bases, V lost 1 base, and 2 bases had no gene match. CDR3 length: 13 residues.